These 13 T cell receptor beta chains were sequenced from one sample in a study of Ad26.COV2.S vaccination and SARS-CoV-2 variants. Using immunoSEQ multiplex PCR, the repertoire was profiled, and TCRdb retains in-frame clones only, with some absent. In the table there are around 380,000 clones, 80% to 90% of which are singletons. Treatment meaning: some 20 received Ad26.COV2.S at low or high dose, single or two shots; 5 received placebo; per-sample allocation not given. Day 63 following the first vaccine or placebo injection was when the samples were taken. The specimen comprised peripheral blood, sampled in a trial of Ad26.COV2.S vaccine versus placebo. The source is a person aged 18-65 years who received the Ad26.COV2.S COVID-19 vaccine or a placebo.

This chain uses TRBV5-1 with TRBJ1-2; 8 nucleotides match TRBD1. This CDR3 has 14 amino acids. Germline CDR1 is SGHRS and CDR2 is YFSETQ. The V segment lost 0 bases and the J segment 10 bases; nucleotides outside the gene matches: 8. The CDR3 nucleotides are TGCGCCAGCAGCTTGGATACGGACAGGGTTGTCTACACCTTC. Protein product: CASSLDTDRVVYTF.

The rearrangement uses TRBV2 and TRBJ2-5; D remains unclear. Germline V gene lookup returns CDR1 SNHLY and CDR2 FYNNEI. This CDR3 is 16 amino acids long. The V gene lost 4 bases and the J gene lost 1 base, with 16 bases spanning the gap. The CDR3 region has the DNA TGTGCCAGCAGTGGGTTCTTTGCGGCGGTCCAAGAGACCCAGTACTTC. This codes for CASSGFFAAVQETQYF.

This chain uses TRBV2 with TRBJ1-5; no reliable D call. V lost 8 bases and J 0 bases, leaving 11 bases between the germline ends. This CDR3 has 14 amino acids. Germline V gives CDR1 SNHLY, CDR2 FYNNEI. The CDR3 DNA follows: TGTGCCAGCTTGGCGGTCTATAGCAATCAGCCCCAGCATTTT. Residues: CASLAVYSNQPQHF.

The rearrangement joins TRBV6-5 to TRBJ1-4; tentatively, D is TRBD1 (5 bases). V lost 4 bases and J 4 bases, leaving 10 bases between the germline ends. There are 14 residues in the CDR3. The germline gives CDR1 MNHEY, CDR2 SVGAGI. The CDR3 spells CASSSDGGNEKLFF. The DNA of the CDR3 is TGTGCCAGCAGTTCAGACGGGGGTAATGAAAAACTGTTTTTT.

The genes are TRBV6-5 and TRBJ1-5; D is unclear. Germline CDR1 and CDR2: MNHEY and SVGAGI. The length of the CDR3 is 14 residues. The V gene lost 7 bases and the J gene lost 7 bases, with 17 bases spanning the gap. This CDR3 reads CASMRVMARQPQHF. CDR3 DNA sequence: TGTGCCAGCATGCGGGTTATGGCGAGGCAGCCCCAGCATTTT.

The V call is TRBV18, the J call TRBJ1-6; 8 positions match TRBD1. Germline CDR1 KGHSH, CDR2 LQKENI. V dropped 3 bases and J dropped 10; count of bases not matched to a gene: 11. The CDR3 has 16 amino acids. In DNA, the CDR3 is TGTGCCAGCTCACCGGAAGAGACAGGGGTGAGATCACCCCTCCACTTT. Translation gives CASSPEETGVRSPLHF.

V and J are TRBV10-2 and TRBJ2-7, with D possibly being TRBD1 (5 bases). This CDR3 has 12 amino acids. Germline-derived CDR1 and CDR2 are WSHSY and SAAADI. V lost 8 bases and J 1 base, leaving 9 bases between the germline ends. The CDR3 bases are TGCGCCAGCTCTCGACAGTCCTACGAGCAGTACTTC. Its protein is CASSRQSYEQYF.

This chain's CDR3 is CASSETGDTEAFF. For the CDR3, the DNA is TGCGCCAGCAGCGAAACAGGGGACACTGAAGCTTTCTTT. This rearrangement joins TRBV5-1 to TRBJ1-1, with 7 bases identical to TRBD1. Germline loops: CDR1 SGHRS, CDR2 YFSETQ. This CDR3 is built from 13 residues. Trimming removed 4 bases from V and 3 bases from J; junction bases left unmatched: 3.

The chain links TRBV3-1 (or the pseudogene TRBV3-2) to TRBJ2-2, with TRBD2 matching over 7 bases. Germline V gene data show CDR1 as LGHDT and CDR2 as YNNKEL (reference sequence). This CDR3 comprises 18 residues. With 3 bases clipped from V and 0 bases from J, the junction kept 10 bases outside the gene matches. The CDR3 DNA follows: TGTGCCAGCAGCCAGGGGTTCGGGAGCGGGGCGAACACCGGGGAGCTGTTTTTT. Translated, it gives CASSQGFGSGANTGELFF.

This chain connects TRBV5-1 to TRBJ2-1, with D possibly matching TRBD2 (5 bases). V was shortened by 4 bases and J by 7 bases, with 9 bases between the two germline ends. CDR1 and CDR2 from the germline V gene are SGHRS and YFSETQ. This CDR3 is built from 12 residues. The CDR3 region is CASSPTGNEQFF. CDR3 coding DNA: TGCGCCAGCAGCCCGACGGGGAATGAGCAGTTCTTC.

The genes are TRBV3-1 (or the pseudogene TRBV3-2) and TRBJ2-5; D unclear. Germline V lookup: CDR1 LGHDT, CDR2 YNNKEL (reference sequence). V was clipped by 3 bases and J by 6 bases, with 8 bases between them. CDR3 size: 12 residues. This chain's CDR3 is CASSQGRQTQYF. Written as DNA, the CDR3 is TGTGCCAGCAGCCAGGGCAGGCAGACCCAGTACTTC.

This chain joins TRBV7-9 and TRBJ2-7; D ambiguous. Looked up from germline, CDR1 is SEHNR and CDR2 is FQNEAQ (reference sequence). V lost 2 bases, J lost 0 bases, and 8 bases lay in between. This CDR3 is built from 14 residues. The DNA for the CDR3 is TGTGCCAGCAGCTTACCACAGAGCTCCTACGAGCAGTACTTC. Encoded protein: CASSLPQSSYEQYF.

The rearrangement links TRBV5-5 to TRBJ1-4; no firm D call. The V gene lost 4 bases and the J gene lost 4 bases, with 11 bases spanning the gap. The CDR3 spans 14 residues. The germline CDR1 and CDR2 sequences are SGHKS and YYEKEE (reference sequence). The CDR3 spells CASSPREDNEKLFF. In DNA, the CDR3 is TGTGCCAGCAGCCCCCGTGAGGATAATGAAAAACTGTTTTTT.